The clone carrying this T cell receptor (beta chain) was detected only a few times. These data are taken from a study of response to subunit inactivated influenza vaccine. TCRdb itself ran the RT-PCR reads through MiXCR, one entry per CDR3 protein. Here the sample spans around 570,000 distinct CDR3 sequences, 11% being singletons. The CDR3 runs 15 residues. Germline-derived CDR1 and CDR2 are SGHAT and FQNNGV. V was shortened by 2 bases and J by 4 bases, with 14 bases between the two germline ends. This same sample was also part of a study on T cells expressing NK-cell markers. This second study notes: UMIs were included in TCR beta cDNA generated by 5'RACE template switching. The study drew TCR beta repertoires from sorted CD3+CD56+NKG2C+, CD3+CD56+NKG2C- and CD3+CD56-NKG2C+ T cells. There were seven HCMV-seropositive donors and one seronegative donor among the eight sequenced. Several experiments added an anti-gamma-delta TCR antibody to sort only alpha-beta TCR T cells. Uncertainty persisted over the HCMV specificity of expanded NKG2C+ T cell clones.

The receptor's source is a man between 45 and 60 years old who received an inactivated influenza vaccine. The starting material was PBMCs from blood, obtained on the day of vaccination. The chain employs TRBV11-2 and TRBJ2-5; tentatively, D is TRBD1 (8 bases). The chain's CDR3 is CASSLRYRGGETQYF. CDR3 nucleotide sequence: TGTGCCAGCAGCTTACGTTACAGGGGGGGAGAGACCCAGTACTTC.